The clone carrying this TCR beta chain was observed at least ten times. The entry originates in a study of CD8 T cells in ankylosing spondylitis. TCRdb re-derived calls from the 5' RACE reads in MiXCR, one entry per CDR3 protein. The sample comprises under 250,000 distinct CDR3 sequences, about 10% of which are singletons, and 2.6% rests with the top ten. V trimming: 5 bases; J trimming: 4 bases; junction bases outside the gene matches: 10. CDR1 and CDR2 from the germline V gene are SGHTA and FQGNSA. CDR3 size: 15 residues. The receptor was derived from a male donor with ankylosing spondylitis or in good health (not recorded which). The source material was blood, either unsorted or a sorted T cell fraction (not recorded which). The rearrangement joins TRBV7-2 to TRBJ2-7, with 8 bases lining up with TRBD2. In DNA, the CDR3 is TGTGCCAGCAGCCCATTTGGGGAGCGGGGGTACGAGCAGTACTTC. This sequence encodes CASSPFGERGYEQYF.